The T cell receptor beta chain described here comes from a study of T cell changes during pregnancy in multiple sclerosis. The CDR3 contains 15 residues. Trimming pared 4 bases from V and 5 bases from J, leaving 14 bases between. In germline, CDR1 is MNHNY, CDR2 SVGAGI (reference sequence). Assay: immunoSEQ multiplex PCR; the TCRdb copy retains only in-frame clones and omits some. The sample yields about 40,000 clones, about 90% seen once. The V call is TRBV6-6, the J call TRBJ2-2, with a weak D call TRBD2 (6 bases). The source was CD4+ T cells from peripheral blood mononuclear cells, collected in the third trimester of pregnancy. The receptor's source is a female donor with multiple sclerosis, enrolled in a pregnancy study. The CDR3, as DNA: TGTGCCAGCAGTTCCGTGGGGGGTCGGACCGGGGAGCTGTTTTTT. Translation gives CASSSVGGRTGELFF.